This T cell receptor beta chain emerged from a study of blood T cell repertoires in COVID-19. This clone has a count of ten or more. This table comes from immunoSEQ multiplex PCR, and its TCRdb copy is limited to in-frame clones, with some not included. This table has 200,000 to 250,000 clones, around 80% appearing once. The CDR3 totals 15 residues. In germline, CDR1 is SGHRS, CDR2 YFSETQ. J lost 6 bases, V lost 1 base, and 4 bases had no gene match. The TCR comes from a woman aged 70 to 79 with acute or convalescent COVID-19. The rearrangement uses TRBV5-1 and TRBJ1-6, with 7 bases matching TRBD1. The specimen sequenced was peripheral blood. The CDR3 protein is CASSLLRQGNSPLHF. The CDR3 bases are TGCGCCAGCAGCTTGCTGAGACAGGGTAATTCACCCCTCCACTTT.